This T cell receptor beta chain originates from a study of T cells in Graves' hyperthyroidism and ophthalmopathy. This CDR3 has 15 amino acids. The V end lost 1 base, the J end lost 0 bases, and 6 bases lay between the germline ends. The germline V gene has CDR1 KGHSH and CDR2 LQKENI. On the basis of clinical symptoms, serum thyroxine and TRAb, thyroid ultrasound and orbital computed tomography, diagnoses were made. This clonotype appeared many times. RNA transcripts gave rise to amplified TCR beta CDR3 regions. TCR CDR3 underwent first-round RT-PCR with the HTBI primer set. TCRdb processed the multiplex PCR reads anew with MiXCR; each CDR3 protein has one entry. The sample records about 410,000 distinct CDR3 sequences, about 15% being singletons.

The V call is TRBV18, the J call TRBJ1-4; D gene unclear. The sequenced material came from blood. The clonotype was recovered from a woman in her twenties or thirties with Graves' ophthalmopathy. The CDR3 bases are TGTGCCAGCTCACCACGAATTGCAACTAATGAAAAACTGTTTTTT. It codes for CASSPRIATNEKLFF.